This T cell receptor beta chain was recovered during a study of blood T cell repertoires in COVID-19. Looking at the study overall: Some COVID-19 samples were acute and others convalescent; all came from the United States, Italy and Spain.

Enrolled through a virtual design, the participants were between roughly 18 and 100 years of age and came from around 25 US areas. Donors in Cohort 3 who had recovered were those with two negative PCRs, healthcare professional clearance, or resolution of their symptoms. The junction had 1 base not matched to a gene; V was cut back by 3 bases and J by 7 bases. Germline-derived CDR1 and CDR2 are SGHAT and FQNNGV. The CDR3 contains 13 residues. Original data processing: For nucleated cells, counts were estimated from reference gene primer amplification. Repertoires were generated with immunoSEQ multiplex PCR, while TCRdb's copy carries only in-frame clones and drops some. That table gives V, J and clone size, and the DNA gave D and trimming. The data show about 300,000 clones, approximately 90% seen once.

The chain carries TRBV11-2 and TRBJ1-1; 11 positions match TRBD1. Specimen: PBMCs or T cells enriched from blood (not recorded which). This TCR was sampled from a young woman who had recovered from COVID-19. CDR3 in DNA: TGTGCCAGCAGCTTGGGACAGGGGGGTGAAGCTTTCTTT. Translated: CASSLGQGGEAFF.